The clone carrying this T cell receptor beta chain was recorded many times. These data are taken from a study of T cell repertoires in cytomegalovirus infection. TCRdb re-analysed the reads in MiXCR, keeping a single row per CDR3 protein. The repertoire holds 290,000 or so distinct CDR3 sequences, with roughly a tenth as singletons. This clonotype was sampled from a human donor in good health (CMV status not recorded). Some clones in this sample may be carry-over from other donors' samples. Material for sequencing was PBMCs.

The chain's CDR3 is CASSEMTSFYNEQFF. CDR3 bases: TGTGCCAGCAGTGAGATGACTAGCTTCTACAATGAGCAGTTCTTC. The chain carries TRBV2 and TRBJ2-1; 7 bases align to TRBD2. The CDR3 spans 15 residues. The V gene end was trimmed by 3 bases and the J gene end by 3 bases; junction bases not matched to a gene: 5. CDR1 SNHLY and CDR2 FYNNEI come from the germline V gene.